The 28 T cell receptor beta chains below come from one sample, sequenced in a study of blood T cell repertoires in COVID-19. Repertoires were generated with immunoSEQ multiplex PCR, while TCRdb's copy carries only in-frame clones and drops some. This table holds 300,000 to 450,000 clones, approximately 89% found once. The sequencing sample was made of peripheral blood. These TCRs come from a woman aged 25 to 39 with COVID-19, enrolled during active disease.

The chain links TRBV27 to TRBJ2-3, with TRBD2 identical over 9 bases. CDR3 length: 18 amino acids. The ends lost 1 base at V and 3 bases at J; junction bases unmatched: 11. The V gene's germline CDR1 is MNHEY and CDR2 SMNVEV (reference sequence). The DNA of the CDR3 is TGTGCCAGCAGTTTATTTGGAGGGGGACTAGCCGAAACAGATACGCAGTATTTT. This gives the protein CASSLFGGGLAETDTQYF.

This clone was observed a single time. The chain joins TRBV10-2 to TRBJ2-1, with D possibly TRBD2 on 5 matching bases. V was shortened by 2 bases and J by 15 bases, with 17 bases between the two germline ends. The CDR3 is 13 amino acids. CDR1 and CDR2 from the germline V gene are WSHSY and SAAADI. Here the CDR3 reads CASSEPRLSGRFF. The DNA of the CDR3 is TGCGCCAGCAGTGAGCCCAGGCTAAGCGGTCGGTTCTTC.

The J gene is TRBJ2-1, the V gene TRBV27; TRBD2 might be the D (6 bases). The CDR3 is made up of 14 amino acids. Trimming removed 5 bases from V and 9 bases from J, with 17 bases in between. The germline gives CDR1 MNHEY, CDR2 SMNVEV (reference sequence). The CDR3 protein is CASSPPGLIGEQFF. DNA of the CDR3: TGTGCCAGCAGTCCCCCGGGACTCATCGGTGAGCAGTTCTTC.

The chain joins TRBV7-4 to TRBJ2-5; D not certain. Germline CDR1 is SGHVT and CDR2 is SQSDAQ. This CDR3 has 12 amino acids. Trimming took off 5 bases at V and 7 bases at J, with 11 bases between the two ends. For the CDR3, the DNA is TGTGCCAGCAGCGCCGACTCCTTGACCCAGTACTTC. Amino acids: CASSADSLTQYF.

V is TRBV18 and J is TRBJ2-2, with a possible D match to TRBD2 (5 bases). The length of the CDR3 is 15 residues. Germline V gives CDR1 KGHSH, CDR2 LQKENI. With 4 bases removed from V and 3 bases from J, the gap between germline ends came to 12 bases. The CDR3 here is CASSRLQEDTGELFF. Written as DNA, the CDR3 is TGTGCCAGCTCACGTTTGCAGGAGGACACCGGGGAGCTGTTTTTT.

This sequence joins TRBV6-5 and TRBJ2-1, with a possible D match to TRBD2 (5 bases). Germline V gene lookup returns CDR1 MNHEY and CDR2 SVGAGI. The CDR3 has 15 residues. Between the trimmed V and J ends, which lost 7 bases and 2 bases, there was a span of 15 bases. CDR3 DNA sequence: TGTGCCAGCAAGACCCCGGCTAGCACCTACAATGAGCAGTTCTTC. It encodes CASKTPASTYNEQFF.

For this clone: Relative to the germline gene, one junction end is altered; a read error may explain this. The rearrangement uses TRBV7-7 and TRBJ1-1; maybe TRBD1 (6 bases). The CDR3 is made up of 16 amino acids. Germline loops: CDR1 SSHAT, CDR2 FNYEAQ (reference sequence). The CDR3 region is CASSSIPRGRATEAFF. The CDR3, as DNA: TGTGCTAGCAGCTCCATCCCCAGGGGCCGGGCCACTGAAGCTTTCTTT.

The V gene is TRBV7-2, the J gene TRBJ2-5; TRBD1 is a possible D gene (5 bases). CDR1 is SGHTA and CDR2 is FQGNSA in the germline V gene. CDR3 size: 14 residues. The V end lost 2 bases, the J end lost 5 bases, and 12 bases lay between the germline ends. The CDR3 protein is CASSLQKGLETQYF. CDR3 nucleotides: TGTGCCAGCAGCTTACAAAAGGGGCTGGAGACCCAGTACTTC.

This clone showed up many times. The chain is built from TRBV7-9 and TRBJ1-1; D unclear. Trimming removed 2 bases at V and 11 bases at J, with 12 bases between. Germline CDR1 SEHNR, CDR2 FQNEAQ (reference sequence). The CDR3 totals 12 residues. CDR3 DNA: TGTGCCAGCAGCTTATACGAGGGTCCGGCTTTCTTT. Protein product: CASSLYEGPAFF.

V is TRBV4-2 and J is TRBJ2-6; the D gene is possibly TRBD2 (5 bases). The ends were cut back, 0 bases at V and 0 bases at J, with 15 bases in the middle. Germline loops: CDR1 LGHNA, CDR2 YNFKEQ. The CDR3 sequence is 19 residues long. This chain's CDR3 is CASSQEGSRRHSGANVLTF. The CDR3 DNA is TGTGCCAGCAGCCAAGAAGGGAGCAGGCGTCACTCTGGGGCCAACGTCCTGACTTTC.

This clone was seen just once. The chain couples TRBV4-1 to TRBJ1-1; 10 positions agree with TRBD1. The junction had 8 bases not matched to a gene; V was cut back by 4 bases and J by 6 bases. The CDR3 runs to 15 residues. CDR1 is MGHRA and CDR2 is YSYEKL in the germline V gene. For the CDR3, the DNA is TGCGCCAGCAGCCTTGCGACAGGGGGCAGCGCTGAAGCTTTCTTT. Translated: CASSLATGGSAEAFF.

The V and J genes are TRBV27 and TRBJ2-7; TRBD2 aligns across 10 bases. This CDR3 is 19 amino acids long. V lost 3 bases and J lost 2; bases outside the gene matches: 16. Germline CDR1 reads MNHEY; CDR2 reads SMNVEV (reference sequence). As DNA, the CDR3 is TGTGCCAGCAGTTTGCAGTTGGGGCCAGGACTAGCGGAGGCCTACGAGCAGTACTTC. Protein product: CASSLQLGPGLAEAYEQYF.

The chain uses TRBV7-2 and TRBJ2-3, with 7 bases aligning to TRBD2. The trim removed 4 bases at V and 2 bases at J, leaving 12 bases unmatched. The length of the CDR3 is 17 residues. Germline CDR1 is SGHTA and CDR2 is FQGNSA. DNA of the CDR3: TGTGCCAGCAGCTCTCGACTAGCCCCAGCCCCCACAGATACGCAGTATTTT. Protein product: CASSSRLAPAPTDTQYF.

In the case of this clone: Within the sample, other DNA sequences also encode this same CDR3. CDR3 in amino acids: CASSPRDRDNSPLHF. The DNA for the CDR3 is TGTGCCAGCAGTCCCCGGGACAGAGATAATTCACCCCTCCACTTT. V usage is TRBV28 and J usage is TRBJ1-6; 7 bases fit TRBD1. Trimming at V came to 5 bases and at J to 5 bases, leaving 6 bases not matched to a gene. This CDR3 spans 15 amino acids. Germline CDR1 MDHEN, CDR2 SYDVKM.

In DNA, the CDR3 is TGCGCCAGCAGCGGGGAGGCGGATAGCAATCAGCCCCAGCATTTT. It encodes CASSGEADSNQPQHF. The chain recombines TRBV4-1 with TRBJ1-5; no reliable D call. Germline lookup yields CDR1 MGHRA and CDR2 YSYEKL. This CDR3 spans 15 amino acids. Trimming removed 5 bases at V and 0 bases at J, with 11 bases between.

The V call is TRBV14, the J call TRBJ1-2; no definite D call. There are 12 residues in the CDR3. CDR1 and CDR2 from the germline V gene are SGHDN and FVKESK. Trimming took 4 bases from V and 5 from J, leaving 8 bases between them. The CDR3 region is CASSPNWYGYTF. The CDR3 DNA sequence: TGTGCCAGCAGCCCGAACTGGTATGGCTACACCTTC.

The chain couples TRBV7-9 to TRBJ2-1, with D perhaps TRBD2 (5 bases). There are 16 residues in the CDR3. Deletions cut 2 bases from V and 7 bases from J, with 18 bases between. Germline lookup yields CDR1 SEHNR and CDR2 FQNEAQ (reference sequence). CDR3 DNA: TGTGCCAGCAGCTTACCAAGGGCGGGCAGACCTAATGAGCAGTTCTTC. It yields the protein CASSLPRAGRPNEQFF.

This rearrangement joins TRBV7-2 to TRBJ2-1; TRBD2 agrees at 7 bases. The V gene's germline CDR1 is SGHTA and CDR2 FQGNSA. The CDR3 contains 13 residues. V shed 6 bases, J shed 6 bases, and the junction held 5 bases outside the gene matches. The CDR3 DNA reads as TGTGCCAGCAGGGACGGGACTATCAATGAGCAGTTCTTC. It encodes CASRDGTINEQFF.

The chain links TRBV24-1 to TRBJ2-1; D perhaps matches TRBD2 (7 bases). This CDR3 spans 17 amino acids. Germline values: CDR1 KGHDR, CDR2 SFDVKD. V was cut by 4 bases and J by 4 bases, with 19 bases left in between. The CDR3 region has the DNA TGTGCCACCAGTGAGTCAGGGGACTACAGATCTTACAATGAGCAGTTCTTC. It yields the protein CATSESGDYRSYNEQFF.

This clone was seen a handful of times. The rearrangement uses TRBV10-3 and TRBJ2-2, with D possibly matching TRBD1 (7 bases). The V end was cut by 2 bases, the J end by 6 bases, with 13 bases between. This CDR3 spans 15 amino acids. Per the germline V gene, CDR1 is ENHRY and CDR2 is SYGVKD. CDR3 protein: CAISETGRGAGELFF. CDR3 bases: TGTGCCATCAGTGAGACGGGCAGGGGGGCCGGGGAGCTGTTTTTT.

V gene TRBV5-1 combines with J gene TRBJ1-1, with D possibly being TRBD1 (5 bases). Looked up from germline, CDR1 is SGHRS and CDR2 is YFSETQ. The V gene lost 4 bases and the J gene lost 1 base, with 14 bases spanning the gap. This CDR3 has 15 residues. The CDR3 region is CASSQDPTGNTEAFF. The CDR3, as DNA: TGCGCCAGCAGCCAGGACCCTACAGGGAACACTGAAGCTTTCTTT.

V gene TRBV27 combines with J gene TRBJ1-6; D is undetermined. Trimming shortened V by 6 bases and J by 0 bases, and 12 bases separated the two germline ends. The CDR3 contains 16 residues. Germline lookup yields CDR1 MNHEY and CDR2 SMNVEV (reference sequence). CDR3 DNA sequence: TGTGCCAGCAGGAACAGCCCCAGCTCCTATAATTCACCCCTCCACTTT. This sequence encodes CASRNSPSSYNSPLHF.

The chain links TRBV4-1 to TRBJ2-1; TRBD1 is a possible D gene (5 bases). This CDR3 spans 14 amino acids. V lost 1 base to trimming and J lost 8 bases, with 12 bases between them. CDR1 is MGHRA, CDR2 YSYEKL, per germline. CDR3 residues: CASSQGSGWDEQFF. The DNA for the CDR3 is TGCGCCAGCAGCCAAGGGTCAGGGTGGGATGAGCAGTTCTTC.

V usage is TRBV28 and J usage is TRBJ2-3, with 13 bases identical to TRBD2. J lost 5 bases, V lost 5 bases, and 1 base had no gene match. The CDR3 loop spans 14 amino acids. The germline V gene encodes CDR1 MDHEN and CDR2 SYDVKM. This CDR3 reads CASSGLAGEDTQYF. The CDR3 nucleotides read TGTGCCAGCAGTGGACTAGCGGGAGAAGATACGCAGTATTTT.

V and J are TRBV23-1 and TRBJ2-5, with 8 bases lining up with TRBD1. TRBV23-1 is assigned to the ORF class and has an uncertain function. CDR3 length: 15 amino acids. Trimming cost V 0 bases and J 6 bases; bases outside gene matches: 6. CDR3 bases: TGCGCCAGCAGTCAATCGTACCACAGGGGGAAGACCCAGTACTTC. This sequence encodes CASSQSYHRGKTQYF.

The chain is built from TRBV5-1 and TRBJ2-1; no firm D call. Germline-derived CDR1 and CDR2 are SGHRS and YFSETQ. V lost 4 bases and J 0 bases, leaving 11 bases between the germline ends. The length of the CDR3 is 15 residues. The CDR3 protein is CASSQASYSYNEQFF. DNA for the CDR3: TGCGCCAGCAGCCAAGCGTCCTACTCCTACAATGAGCAGTTCTTC. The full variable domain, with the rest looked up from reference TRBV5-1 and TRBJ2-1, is KAGVTQTPRYLIKTRGQQVTLSCSPISGHRSVSWYQQTPGQGLQFLFEYFSETQRNKGNFPGRFSGRQFSNSRSEMNVSTLELGDSALYLCASSQASYSYNEQFFGPGTRLTVL.

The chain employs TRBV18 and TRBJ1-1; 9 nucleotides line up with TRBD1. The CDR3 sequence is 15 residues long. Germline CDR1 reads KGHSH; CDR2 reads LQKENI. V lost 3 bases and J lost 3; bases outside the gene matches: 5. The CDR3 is CASSPGQGEDTEAFF. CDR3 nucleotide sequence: TGTGCCAGCTCACCGGGACAGGGAGAGGACACTGAAGCTTTCTTT.

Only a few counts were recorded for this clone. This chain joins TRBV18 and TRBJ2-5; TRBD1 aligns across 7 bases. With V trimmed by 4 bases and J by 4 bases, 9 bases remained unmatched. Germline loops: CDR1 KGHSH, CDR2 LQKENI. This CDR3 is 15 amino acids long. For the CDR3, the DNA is TGTGCCAGCTCACGCCGGGACCCAGGGGGAGAGACCCAGTACTTC. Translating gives CASSRRDPGGETQYF.